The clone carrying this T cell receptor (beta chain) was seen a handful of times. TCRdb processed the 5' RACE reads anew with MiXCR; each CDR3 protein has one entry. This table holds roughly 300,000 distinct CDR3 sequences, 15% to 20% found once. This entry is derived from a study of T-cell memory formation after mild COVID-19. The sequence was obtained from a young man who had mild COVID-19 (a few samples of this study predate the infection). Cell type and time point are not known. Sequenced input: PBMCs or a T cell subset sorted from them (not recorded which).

Written as DNA, the CDR3 is TGTGCCAGCAGCTTGGGGACAGGGTTGATAGCCTATGGCTACACCTTC. Translated: CASSLGTGLIAYGYTF. The V and J genes are TRBV7-2 and TRBJ1-2; 9 bases line up with TRBD1. V shed 3 bases, J shed 4 bases, and the junction held 9 bases outside the gene matches. Germline V lookup: CDR1 SGHTA, CDR2 FQGNSA. The length of the CDR3 is 16 residues.